Shown below are 3 T cell receptor beta chains from a single sample sequenced in a study of cytomegalovirus exposure and HLA in healthy donors. Use of 60 Vbeta and 13 Jbeta primers characterized the PCR. TCRdb's table, derived via immunoSEQ multiplex PCR, lists solely in-frame clones and lacks some. The sample gives about 170,000 clones, 60% to 80% of which show up once; 2.5% to 3% is in the top ten. Specimen: PBMCs. The receptor source for this set is a man aged 35 to 55 in good health and CMV-seronegative.

The table lists this clone with a few counts. Germline is not matched at one junction end, which may reflect a read error. This rearrangement joins TRBV29-1 to TRBJ2-7, with 11 bases that match TRBD1. The CDR3 runs 14 residues. CDR1 is SQVTM and CDR2 is ANQGSEA in the germline V gene. The CDR3 region has the DNA TGCAGCGTCGAAGGGGACAGGGGGGGCCACGAGCAGTACTTC. Its protein is CSVEGDRGGHEQYF.

The chain has TRBV6-5 and TRBJ2-2, with D possibly TRBD1 on 6 matching bases. This CDR3 comprises 15 residues. V was trimmed by 3 bases and J by 5 bases, leaving 13 bases between them. CDR1 MNHEY and CDR2 SVGAGI come from the germline V gene. This CDR3 reads CASSYQVGQTGELFF. CDR3 bases: TGTGCCAGCAGTTATCAAGTCGGACAGACCGGGGAGCTGTTTTTT.

J is TRBJ2-1 and V is TRBV10-3, with 9 bases aligning to TRBD2. This CDR3 is built from 15 residues. Germline V CDR1 and CDR2: ENHRY, SYGVKD. Unmatched junction bases numbered 5, after V lost 4 bases and J lost 4 bases. The CDR3 coding sequence is TGTGCCATCAGTGTGCTAGCGGGGCTATACAATGAGCAGTTCTTC. This encodes CAISVLAGLYNEQFF.